These 20 T cell receptor beta chains originate from one sample sequenced in a study of blood T cell repertoires in COVID-19 (dated by TCRdb to 2020 to 2021). The library was generated by the immunoSEQ multiplex PCR assay. As stored in TCRdb, this immuneACCESS dataset retains in-frame rearrangements with V and J assigned. A fraction of the clones does not appear; measured against another copy, unresolved V genes explain less than half of the discrepancy, and the remainder lacks a known reason. The sample table lists 150,000 to 200,000 clones, approximately 81% of them with a count of one. Of the sample, about 3% is held by the ten largest clones. Sequencing input: peripheral blood. The receptors here all came from a human donor with acute or convalescent COVID-19. The donor label of this sample is uncertain.

There are a few counts of this clone. V and J are TRBV11-3 and TRBJ1-6, with D perhaps TRBD1 (5 bases). The length of the CDR3 is 15 residues. V shed 4 bases and J shed 4 bases, with 11 bases lying between them. Germline V gene data show CDR1 as SGHNT and CDR2 as YENEEA. The CDR3 nucleotides are TGTGCCAGCAGCTCATCCGACAGTTATAATTCACCCCTCCACTTT. It yields the protein CASSSSDSYNSPLHF.

This clone was recorded at least ten times. The chain combines TRBV4-1 with TRBJ1-5; tentative D call: TRBD1 (6 bases). Germline CDR1 MGHRA, CDR2 YSYEKL. The CDR3 sequence is 17 residues long. The ends were cut back, 2 bases at V and 7 bases at J, with 21 bases in the middle. CDR3 sequence (DNA): TGCGCCAGCAGCCAAACCCAAATCAGGGGCCCAGCGCAGCCCCAGCATTTT. Its protein is CASSQTQIRGPAQPQHF.

The chain uses TRBV7-8 and TRBJ2-3, with D perhaps TRBD1 (6 bases). The CDR3 contains 17 residues. V lost 1 base and J lost 1, with 15 bases in between. In germline, CDR1 is SGHVS, CDR2 FQNEAQ. CDR3 loop: CASSLGVRGRRTDTQYF. The CDR3 nucleotides are TGTGCCAGCAGCTTAGGAGTCAGGGGCCGCCGCACAGATACGCAGTATTTT.

The chain links TRBV7-9 to TRBJ1-1; a weak D match, TRBD1 (6 bases). This CDR3 region has 13 residues. In germline, CDR1 is SEHNR, CDR2 FQNEAQ (reference sequence). V was shortened by 1 base and J by 10 bases, with 13 bases between the two germline ends. CDR3 in amino acids: CASSLVLGRGAFF. CDR3 bases: TGTGCCAGCAGCTTAGTACTTGGCAGGGGAGCTTTCTTT.

CDR3 DNA: TGTGCCAGCTCACCTACCGGACAGTACGATCAGCCCCAGCATTTT. Encoded protein: CASSPTGQYDQPQHF. The rearrangement uses TRBV18 and TRBJ1-5; TRBD1 might be the D (6 bases). Germline V gene lookup returns CDR1 KGHSH and CDR2 LQKENI. With 3 bases removed from V and 5 bases from J, the gap between germline ends came to 14 bases. This CDR3 contains 15 residues.

This sequence joins TRBV4-3 and TRBJ1-2; D gene unclear. Looked up from germline, CDR1 is LGHNA and CDR2 is YSLEER. The CDR3 spans 16 residues. Trimming removed 1 base at V and 6 bases at J, with 18 bases between. CDR3 nucleotides: TGCGCCAGCAGCCAAGTCTTCGCAGACACCGGGAATGGCTACACCTTC. Amino acid sequence: CASSQVFADTGNGYTF.

The gene calls are TRBV4-1 and TRBJ2-1; D call uncertain. V was trimmed by 8 bases and J by 9 bases, leaving 14 bases between them. From germline, CDR1 is MGHRA and CDR2 YSYEKL. The CDR3 totals 12 residues. The CDR3 DNA reads TGCGCCAGCTCGCTGCCCCCCGGTGAGCAGTTCTTC. The encoded protein is CASSLPPGEQFF.

The sample holds a few counts of this clone. The chain has TRBV28 and TRBJ1-1, with 9 bases identical to TRBD1. The V segment lost 5 bases and the J segment 4 bases; nucleotides outside the gene matches: 5. CDR1 and CDR2 (germline): MDHEN, SYDVKM. This CDR3 has 14 residues. The CDR3: CASSPTGGGTEAFF. The CDR3 DNA is TGTGCCAGCAGTCCGACAGGGGGAGGCACTGAAGCTTTCTTT.

With regard to this clone: The same CDR3 also results from other DNA sequences found in this sample. The chain employs TRBV19 and TRBJ1-1, with D tentatively TRBD1 (6 bases). The CDR3 is 14 residues long. Germline CDR1 LNHDA, CDR2 SQIVND (reference sequence). V lost 5 bases and J 1 base, leaving 11 bases between the germline ends. CDR3: CASSPQGWNTEAFF. In DNA, the CDR3 is TGTGCCAGTAGTCCCCAGGGGTGGAACACTGAAGCTTTCTTT.

This clone showed up just a few times. The chain has TRBV4-2 and TRBJ2-6; D remains ambiguous. CDR3 size: 17 residues. CDR1 and CDR2 (germline): LGHNA, YNFKEQ. The V gene lost 3 bases and the J gene lost 0 bases, with 12 bases spanning the gap. DNA for the CDR3: TGTGCCAGCAGCCATCCTAACCCGAGCTCTGGGGCCAACGTCCTGACTTTC. Translation: CASSHPNPSSGANVLTF.

V gene TRBV27 combines with J gene TRBJ1-1, with 7 nucleotides matching TRBD1. CDR1 is MNHEY and CDR2 is SMNVEV in the germline V gene (reference sequence). Trimming took 2 bases from V and 2 from J; bases not matched to a gene: 2. The CDR3 is 14 amino acids. CDR3 sequence reads: CASSLRGHNTEAFF. The DNA of the CDR3 is TGTGCCAGCAGTTTAAGGGGGCATAACACTGAAGCTTTCTTT.

V usage is TRBV29-1 and J usage is TRBJ2-2; D might be TRBD1 (6 bases). The CDR3 runs 14 residues. Germline lookup yields CDR1 SQVTM and CDR2 ANQGSEA. Trimming left V 7 bases short and J 0 bases short, with 12 bases between. The CDR3 DNA follows: TGCAGCGCGACAGGTGCAACGAACACCGGGGAGCTGTTTTTT. Translating gives CSATGATNTGELFF.

For this clone: This CDR3 is also generated by other DNA sequences in the sample. The V gene is TRBV10-2, the J gene TRBJ1-1, with 7 bases aligning to TRBD1. The CDR3 is 14 residues long. V gave up 5 bases and J gave up 9 bases; unmatched junction bases: 12. The V gene's germline CDR1 is WSHSY and CDR2 SAAADI. The CDR3 DNA is TGCGCCAGCAGTACCGGAACAGGGGAGATCCAAGCTTTCTTT. This codes for CASSTGTGEIQAFF.

This chain links TRBV5-1 with TRBJ2-7; D is possibly TRBD1 (6 bases). Germline CDR1 is SGHRS and CDR2 is YFSETQ. V lost 4 bases and J 7 bases, leaving 18 bases between the germline ends. This CDR3 comprises 14 residues. CDR3 region: CASSPGHDIGEQYF. The CDR3 nucleotides are TGCGCCAGCAGCCCGGGACACGATATAGGGGAGCAGTACTTC.

V usage is TRBV7-9 and J usage is TRBJ1-2; D not resolved. With 1 base removed from V and 0 bases from J, the gap between germline ends came to 12 bases. The germline CDR1 and CDR2 sequences are SEHNR and FQNEAQ (reference sequence). This CDR3 has 16 amino acids. The CDR3 DNA follows: TGTGCCAGCAGCTTAGGGAGCGCCTTAGCTAACTATGGCTACACCTTC. Its protein is CASSLGSALANYGYTF.

CDR3 in amino acids: CASSLTHTGGGSPLHF. The CDR3 nucleotides are TGTGCCAGCAGTTTGACCCACACAGGGGGCGGTTCACCCCTCCACTTT. V and J are TRBV28 and TRBJ1-6, with TRBD1 matching over 9 bases. The CDR3 totals 16 residues. Germline V gene sequence: CDR1 MDHEN, CDR2 SYDVKM. V was clipped by 3 bases and J by 9 bases; unmatched bases: 9.

The chain employs TRBV7-3 and TRBJ2-2; 12 nucleotides line up with TRBD1. This CDR3 spans 17 amino acids. The germline V gene encodes CDR1 SGHTA and CDR2 FQGTGA. V was pared by 6 bases and J by 6 bases, with 11 bases of the junction left unmatched. The CDR3 reads CASRSRTGDRGPGELFF. In nucleotides, the CDR3 is TGTGCCAGCAGATCCCGTACGGGGGACAGGGGGCCCGGGGAGCTGTTTTTT. The full variable domain, rest sourced from reference TRBV7-3 and TRBJ2-2, is GAGVSQTPSNKVTEKGKYVELRCDPISGHTALYWYRQSLGQGPEFLIYFQGTGAADDSGLPNDRFFAVRPEGSVSTLKIQRTERGDSAVYLCASRSRTGDRGPGELFFGEGSRLTVL.

This rearrangement joins TRBV19 to TRBJ2-1, with 9 bases matching TRBD2. J lost 7 bases, V lost 7 bases, and 23 bases had no gene match. There are 19 residues in the CDR3. CDR1 LNHDA and CDR2 SQIVND come from the germline V gene (reference sequence). CDR3 sequence (DNA): TGTGCCAGTACGGGTAGCGGGGGCATTACATCGTTTGGGTATAATGAGCAGTTCTTC. Its translation is CASTGSGGITSFGYNEQFF.

The chain has TRBV2 and TRBJ1-5, with D possibly being TRBD1 (6 bases). There are 14 residues in the CDR3. Germline-derived CDR1 and CDR2 are SNHLY and FYNNEI. Between the trimmed V and J ends, which lost 6 bases and 4 bases, there was a span of 13 bases. The CDR3 region is CASSRSDRNQPQHF. CDR3 coding DNA: TGTGCCAGCAGCCGATCAGACAGGAATCAGCCCCAGCATTTT.

The chain joins TRBV4-1 to TRBJ2-1; TRBD2 matches at 8 bases. The length of the CDR3 is 14 residues. Germline V CDR1 and CDR2: MGHRA, YSYEKL. J lost 7 bases, V lost 7 bases, and 9 bases had no gene match. The CDR3 region is CASTGWTGGNEQFF. The CDR3 nucleotides are TGCGCCAGCACAGGGTGGACGGGGGGGAATGAGCAGTTCTTC.